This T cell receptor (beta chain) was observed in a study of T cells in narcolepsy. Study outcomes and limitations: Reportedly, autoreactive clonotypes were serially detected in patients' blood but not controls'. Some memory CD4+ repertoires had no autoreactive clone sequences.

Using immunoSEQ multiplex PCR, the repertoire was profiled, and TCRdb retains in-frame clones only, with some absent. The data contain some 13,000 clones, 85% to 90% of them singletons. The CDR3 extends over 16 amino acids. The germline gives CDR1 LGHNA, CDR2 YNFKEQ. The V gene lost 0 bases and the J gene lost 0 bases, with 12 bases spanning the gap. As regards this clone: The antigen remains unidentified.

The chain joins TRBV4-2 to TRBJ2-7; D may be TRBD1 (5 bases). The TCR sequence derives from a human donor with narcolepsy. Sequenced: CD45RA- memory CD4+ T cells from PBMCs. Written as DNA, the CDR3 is TGTGCCAGCAGCCAAGAATCGACAGCCCTCTCCTACGAGCAGTACTTC. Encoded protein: CASSQESTALSYEQYF.